This note documents a single T cell receptor (beta chain) sequence. Its binding antigen is unknown. Per-nucleotide qualities are absent, and no much larger clonotype sits a single base away. Genomic DNA was extracted from sorted cells for sequencing of the TCRbeta CDR3 region. TCRbeta CDR3 regions were sequenced using the immunoSEQ Assay. Drawn from immuneACCESS, this table holds only the in-frame rearrangements with V and J called that TCRdb kept. Clones are partly lost; checked studies trace under half to an unresolved V gene and leave the rest unexplained. Within this sample are roughly 76,000 clones, with about 93% of them counted one time only. The ten largest clones represent 6.5% to 8.5% of the sample. The trial excluded patients who had a history of autoimmune disease or who were on systemic immunosuppression. Peripheral blood for TCR sequencing was drawn from every dose cohort at baseline, at cycle 4 day 1 and at cycle 7 day 1. Samples came from an open-label, multicenter, first-in-human phase I dose-escalation trial of ivuxolimab. Adults with locally advanced or metastatic melanoma, renal cell, hepatocellular, or head and neck squamous cell carcinoma were enrolled in the trial. Before TCR sequencing, CD4+ T cells and CD8+ T cells from peripheral blood were sorted into separate populations.

This specimen comes from a study of OX40 agonist ivuxolimab in advanced cancers. Study-level background: Ivuxolimab was a fully human IgG2 agonistic monoclonal antibody targeting the costimulatory receptor OX40 (CD134). Intravenous ivuxolimab was administered to patients every 2 weeks at six dose levels: 0.01, 0.1, 0.3, 1.5, 3 and 10 mg/kg. Of the approximately 50 dose-escalation patients, hepatocellular carcinoma was present in some 19, melanoma in around 15, renal cell carcinoma in 9 and head and neck cancer in 9. In the dose-escalation cohort, around four fifths of patients were male, and the mean age was around 60 years with a range of roughly 20 to 79. Patients were allowed to have had prior anti-PD-1, anti-PD-L1 or anti-CTLA-4 therapy, and approximately 40% of the dose-escalation patients had been treated with checkpoint inhibitors. Three dose-escalation patients achieved partial responses, one with hepatocellular carcinoma and two with cutaneous melanoma. The point of sequencing TCRbeta in the periphery was to test whether ivuxolimab changed TCR sequence diversity and drove clonal T-cell expansion. The paper reports the monotherapy dose-escalation portion (N ≈ 52 patients) of the phase I ivuxolimab trial. The research as a whole found: In the 0.1-3.0 mg/kg groups, partial responders had among the lowest normalized peripheral clonal expansion, particularly in CD8+ T cells. The antigen specificity of the clonally expanded peripheral T cells was not determined. After ivuxolimab, expanded clones were on average more numerous among CD8+ T cells than among CD4+ T cells. Clonal expansion of both CD4+ and CD8+ blood T cells was observed from baseline to week 6 at doses 0.1 to 3.0 mg/kg. Low levels of normalized T-cell clonal expansion were also seen in some nonresponding patients.

The CDR3 holds 16 amino acids from the cysteine to the phenylalanine. The CDR3 DNA has 48 bases and is translated from base 1. In the germline V gene (reference sequence), CDR1 corresponds to MNHNY and CDR2 to SVGAGI. Cut back by 2 bases and 1 base, the V and J ends lie 15 bases apart. The rearrangement joined TRBV6-6 to TRBJ2-7, with a weak D call of TRBD2 (6 bases match). The specimen was CD4+ or CD8+ T cells sorted from blood, collected in a trial of the OX40 agonist ivuxolimab. This clonotype originated in an adult with an advanced solid tumor such as melanoma, head and neck, liver or kidney cancer. The DNA reads as follows: TGTGCCAGCAGTTACCCACCGGGACTCTCTTCCTACGAGCAGTACTTC. This encodes CASSYPPGLSSYEQYF.